The rows below give T cell receptor beta chains drawn from one sample of a study of post-analysis software for immune sequencing data. TCRdb re-analysed the PCR reads in MiXCR, keeping a single row per CDR3 protein. This table holds roughly 620,000 distinct CDR3 sequences, around 40% found once. Sequencing was carried out using blood. The origin of the receptors is a girl between 10 and 17 years old with multiple sclerosis. CDR3s include the opening cysteine and the closing phenylalanine or tryptophan. The D gene is left open where the match is weak. Rows may omit the clone size; those that give it use once, few, many or a size class.

TRBD1,TRBV6-5,TRBJ2-3,NA,CATNPGGKDTQYF,TGTGCCACCAACCCAGGGGGCAAAGATACGCAGTATTTT
NA,TRBV20-1,TRBJ2-7,NA,CSARGTALLYEQYF,TGCAGTGCTAGAGGGACAGCCCTACTCTACGAGCAGTACTTC
NA,TRBV12-3/TRBV12-4,TRBJ1-1,NA,CASSQLQGSEAFF,TGTGCCAGCAGTCAGCTACAGGGAAGCGAAGCTTTCTTT
NA,TRBV12-3/TRBV12-4,TRBJ2-7,few,CASSLVGSPKSYEQYF,TGTGCCAGCAGTTTAGTGGGCAGCCCTAAGTCCTACGAGCAGTACTTC
TRBD1,TRBV10-3,TRBJ2-7,few,CAISESTDRDEQYF,TGTGCCATCAGTGAGTCGACGGACAGGGACGAGCAGTACTTC
NA,TRBV29-1,TRBJ2-5,NA,CSVSQGTGQYF,TGCAGCGTTAGTCAGGGGACGGGGCAGTACTTC
TRBD2,TRBV3-1,TRBJ2-7,NA,CASSPTFLAGVPEQYF,TGTGCCAGCAGCCCCACCTTTCTAGCGGGAGTTCCCGAGCAGTACTTC
TRBD2,TRBV6-5,TRBJ2-7,NA,CASSPSGRNYEQYF,TGTGCCAGCAGTCCTAGCGGGAGAAACTACGAGCAGTACTTC
TRBD2,TRBV12-3/TRBV12-4,TRBJ2-3,NA,CASSPQFTAGSTDTQYF,TGTGCCAGCAGTCCCCAGTTTACAGCGGGGTCCACAGATACGCAGTATTTT
TRBD1,TRBV13,TRBJ2-7,few,CASSSSGTGGHEQYF,TGTGCCAGCAGCTCCAGCGGGACAGGGGGTCACGAGCAGTACTTC
TRBD1,TRBV4-3,TRBJ1-4,NA,CASSQEAQGAWEKLFF,TGCGCCAGCAGCCAAGAAGCCCAGGGGGCATGGGAAAAACTGTTTTTT
TRBD2,TRBV6-1,TRBJ2-1,NA,CATTRVAGLYNEQFF,TGTGCCACAACGAGGGTAGCGGGCCTATACAATGAGCAGTTCTTC
NA,TRBV7-2,TRBJ2-1,NA,CASRSGSEQFF,TGTGCCAGCAGATCGGGTTCGGAGCAGTTCTTC
NA,TRBV29-1,TRBJ2-4,many,CSVRTTPGVNIQYF,TGCAGCGTTAGAACCACCCCCGGGGTCAACATTCAGTACTTC
TRBD1,TRBV29-1,TRBJ1-4,NA,CSVPGTANEKLFF,TGCAGCGTACCCGGGACAGCTAATGAAAAACTGTTTTTT
NA,TRBV6-1,TRBJ2-1,NA,CASRQSGGNEQFF,TGTGCCAGCAGGCAAAGCGGCGGGAATGAGCAGTTCTTC
TRBD2,TRBV4-1,TRBJ2-1,NA,CASSQDMAGAWDEQFF,TGCGCCAGCAGCCAAGATATGGCGGGAGCTTGGGATGAGCAGTTCTTC
NA,TRBV7-8,TRBJ2-1,few,CASSLERAPYNEQFF,TGTGCCAGCAGCTTAGAAAGGGCTCCGTACAATGAGCAGTTCTTC
NA,TRBV12-3/TRBV12-4,TRBJ2-1,few,CASSFGGRRSYNEQFF,TGTGCCAGCAGTTTTGGGGGGAGACGCTCCTACAATGAGCAGTTCTTC
NA,TRBV27,TRBJ1-5,NA,CASSQSRGDRPQHF,TGTGCCAGCAGTCAATCAAGGGGGGATCGGCCCCAGCATTTT
NA,TRBV10-3,TRBJ2-3,NA,CAISAGRTSPDTRYF,TGTGCCATCAGTGCCGGGAGAACTAGCCCAGATACGCGGTATTTT
TRBD1,TRBV7-9,TRBJ1-4,NA,CASSPAGGFKEKLFF,TGTGCCAGCAGCCCAGCAGGGGGCTTCAAAGAAAAACTGTTTTTT
NA,TRBV4-1,TRBJ1-5,NA,CASSPEGGGSNQPQHF,TGCGCCAGCAGCCCGGAGGGGGGAGGGAGCAATCAGCCCCAGCATTTT
TRBD1,TRBV4-1,TRBJ1-6,NA,CASSQITGDSPLHF,TGCGCCAGCAGCCAAATTACAGGGGACTCACCCCTCCACTTT
NA,TRBV12-3/TRBV12-4,TRBJ2-5,few,CASSPPRAQTQYF,TGTGCCAGCAGCCCCCCCCGGGCGCAGACCCAGTACTTC
TRBD1,TRBV12-3/TRBV12-4,TRBJ2-1,few,CASSFGQGPYNEQFF,TGTGCCAGCAGTTTTGGACAGGGCCCCTACAATGAGCAGTTCTTC
TRBD2,TRBV9,TRBJ2-1,few,CASEVAGGGNEQFF,TGTGCCAGTGAGGTGGCGGGGGGCGGCAATGAGCAGTTCTTC
TRBD1,TRBV7-6,TRBJ2-1,NA,CASSLEAGGNEQFF,TGTGCCAGCAGCTTAGAGGCAGGGGGCAATGAGCAGTTCTTC
NA,TRBV5-1,TRBJ2-5,NA,CASSLDLAWQETQYF,TGCGCCAGCAGCTTGGACCTAGCATGGCAAGAGACCCAGTACTTC
NA,TRBV15,TRBJ1-1,NA,CATSRGTGTEAFF,TGTGCCACCAGCAGAGGGACGGGCACTGAAGCTTTCTTT
NA,TRBV2,TRBJ1-2,NA,CASSGSLDYGYTF,TGTGCCAGCAGTGGGTCGTTGGACTATGGCTACACCTTC
TRBD2,TRBV29-1,TRBJ2-5,NA,CSVAELASLGEGQYF,TGCAGCGTTGCAGAACTAGCGAGTTTAGGGGAGGGCCAGTACTTC
NA,TRBV7-9,TRBJ1-1,NA,CASSSERAHSNTEAFF,TGTGCCAGCAGCTCCGAAAGAGCACATTCGAACACTGAAGCTTTCTTT
TRBD1,TRBV5-6,TRBJ1-4,NA,CASSLSNDRAGEKLFF,TGTGCCAGCAGCTTGTCAAACGACAGGGCTGGTGAAAAACTGTTTTTT
TRBD2,TRBV4-1,TRBJ2-7,NA,CASSPLRGASYEQYF,TGCGCCAGCAGCCCCCTGCGGGGGGCCTCCTACGAGCAGTACTTC
NA,TRBV29-1,TRBJ2-7,few,CSAVRLLYEQYF,TGCAGCGCCGTCCGACTCCTCTACGAGCAGTACTTC
TRBD1,TRBV6-6,TRBJ2-7,NA,CASSWTGISSYEQYF,TGTGCCAGCAGCTGGACAGGGATAAGCTCCTACGAGCAGTACTTC
TRBD1,TRBV10-3,TRBJ1-1,NA,CATDRAGAEAFF,TGTGCCACAGACAGGGCGGGGGCTGAAGCTTTCTTT
TRBD1,TRBV12-3/TRBV12-4,TRBJ1-2,NA,CASSPQGGSGYTF,TGTGCCAGCAGCCCTCAGGGGGGCAGTGGCTACACCTTC
NA,TRBV4-1,TRBJ2-1,NA,CASSQEPANNGQFF,TGCGCCAGCAGCCAAGAACCAGCGAACAATGGGCAGTTCTTC
TRBD1,TRBV6-2/TRBV6-3,TRBJ1-1,NA,CASSCTDRDIAFF,TGTGCCAGCAGTTGCACCGACAGGGATATAGCTTTCTTT
NA,TRBV5-1,TRBJ1-1,NA,CASSLAQGSAEAFF,TGCGCCAGCAGCTTGGCCCAGGGGAGCGCTGAAGCTTTCTTT
TRBD1,TRBV7-2,TRBJ2-5,NA,CASSSQLGQREETQYF,TGTGCCAGCAGCTCTCAACTGGGACAGAGGGAAGAGACCCAGTACTTC
NA,TRBV5-6,TRBJ1-1,NA,CASSLVYSVNTEAFF,TGTGCCAGCAGCTTGGTTTACAGTGTAAACACTGAAGCTTTCTTT
NA,TRBV21-1,TRBJ2-5,few,CASSLTTHLRETQYF,TGTGCCAGCAGCCTGACTACCCACTTGAGGGAGACCCAGTACTTC
NA,TRBV27,TRBJ2-5,NA,CASSYHTAEGTQYF,TGTGCCAGCAGTTACCACACAGCGGAGGGGACCCAGTACTTC
NA,TRBV20-1,TRBJ2-5,few,CSASTPGETQYF,TGCAGTGCTTCAACCCCCGGCGAGACCCAGTACTTC
TRBD1,TRBV5-1,TRBJ2-1,few,CASSLEDRDYNEQFF,TGCGCCAGCAGCTTAGAGGACAGGGACTACAATGAGCAGTTCTTC
TRBD2,TRBV12-3/TRBV12-4,TRBJ2-3,few,CASRTLGLAGPDTQYF,TGTGCCAGCAGAACGCTAGGGCTAGCGGGACCAGATACGCAGTATTTT